This T cell receptor beta chain derives from a study of T-cell reconstitution after alpha-beta-depleted transplantation in children. V lost 4 bases and J lost 1, with 16 bases in between. This CDR3 is 16 amino acids long. Unique molecular identifiers featured in how the TCRbeta library was prepared. TCRdb re-called the PCR reads with MiXCR, one entry per CDR3 protein. The sample has about 980,000 distinct CDR3 sequences, around 30% seen once; the top ten hold over 25%. The chain has TRBV12-3 or TRBV12-4 and TRBJ1-1, with D maybe TRBD1 (5 bases). The sequences come from PBMCs, mostly from graft donor cells, collected 360 days after TCRalphabeta/CD19-depleted stem cell transplant. This receptor was taken from a boy in the first two years of life who had a stem cell transplant for SCID, so the T cells may come from the graft donor. This CDR3 reads CASSYGGARANTEAFF. In DNA form, the CDR3 reads TGTGCCAGCAGTTACGGAGGGGCCCGAGCGAACACTGAAGCTTTCTTT.